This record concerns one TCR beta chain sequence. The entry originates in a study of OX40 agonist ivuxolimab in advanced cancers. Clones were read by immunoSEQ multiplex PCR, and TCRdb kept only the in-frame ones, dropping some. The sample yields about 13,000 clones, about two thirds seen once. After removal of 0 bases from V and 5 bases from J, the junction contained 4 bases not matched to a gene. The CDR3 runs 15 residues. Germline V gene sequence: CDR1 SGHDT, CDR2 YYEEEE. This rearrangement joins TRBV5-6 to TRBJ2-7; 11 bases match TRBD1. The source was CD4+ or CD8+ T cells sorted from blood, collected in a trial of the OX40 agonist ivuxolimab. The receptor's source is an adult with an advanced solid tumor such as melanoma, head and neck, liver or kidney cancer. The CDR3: CASSLGTGGLDEQYF. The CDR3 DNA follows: TGTGCCAGCAGCTTGGGGACAGGGGGCCTGGACGAGCAGTACTTC. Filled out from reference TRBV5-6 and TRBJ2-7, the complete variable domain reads DAGVTQSPTHLIKTRGQQVTLRCSPKSGHDTVSWYQQALGQGPQFIFQYYEEEERQRGNFPDRFSGHQFPNYSSELNVNALLLGDSALYLCASSLGTGGLDEQYFGPGTRLTVT.